This TCR beta chain emerged from a study of human T cells and chemical hapten exposure. This clonotype was recorded at least ten times. The ends were cut back, 10 bases at V and 8 bases at J, with 13 bases in the middle. The CDR3 has 12 amino acids. Germline CDR1 SGHNT, CDR2 YYREEE (reference sequence). This sample's time point: patch test 1, 2 weeks after DPC sensitization. The treatment: therapeutic diphenylcyclopropenone sensitization with weekly scalp DPC. TCRdb re-called the RACE reads through MiXCR, storing one row per CDR3 protein. The sample records some 400,000 distinct CDR3 sequences, 4.8% being singletons.

The TCR sequence derives from a woman in her 50s with alopecia areata. Some clones in this sample may be carry-over from other donors' samples. The chain combines TRBV5-4 with TRBJ2-6, with D perhaps given as TRBD1 or TRBD2 (5 bases each). Sequencing was performed on whole blood, taken in connection with sensitization to the hapten diphenylcyclopropenone (DPC). The CDR3 bases are TGTGCCGTCGGGACCGGAACCAACGTCCTGACTTTC. This encodes CAVGTGTNVLTF.